This T cell receptor beta chain emerged from a study of long-term antiretroviral therapy in people with HIV. CDR1 and CDR2 from the germline V gene are SGHRS and YFSETQ. The trim removed 0 bases at V and 3 bases at J, leaving 0 bases unmatched. The CDR3 is 14 amino acids. Worth noting for this clone: Its antigen is as yet unknown.

Points from the study as a whole: Documentation of ART adherence, viral resistance or therapy changes was absent. In the period from about 2004 to 2017, blood was collected, possibly under older ART regimens. Clones that had undergone expansion before ART prevailed in the repertoire throughout all time points.

The content of samples before DNA extraction was roughly 0.85-11 million cryopreserved PBMC. Survey-level immunoSEQ v3.0 assays were run. Profiling relied on immunoSEQ multiplex PCR, and the TCRdb table lists in-frame clones only, not all of them. The table lists 20,000 to 25,000 clones, about 86% of them singletons. The sequencing here drew on unsorted PBMCs, taken 1.3 years after starting antiretroviral therapy. The chain joins TRBV5-1 to TRBJ2-7, with TRBD1 matching over 10 bases. This sequence was found in a man in his sixties with HIV. CDR3 in DNA: TGCGCCAGCAGCTTGGGGACAGGGGGCTACGAGCAGTACTTC. Translation: CASSLGTGGYEQYF.